This TCR beta chain was retrieved from a study of blood T cells in healthy people across ages (dated by TCRdb to between 2015 and 2017). Turning to the overall study: In model experiments, template switching captured roughly one uniquely barcoded TCR beta cDNA molecule for every two T cells. To avoid experimental bias, donors of different ages were spread randomly across the sequencing lanes. Using the same blood draw, the study looked at two additional independent replicas of 1 million unique cDNA reads for two donors, one aged 18 to 30 and the other aged 80 or older. Donors were grouped into four age groups: young (average 16 years), middle-aged (39), aged (around 66) and long-lived (around 80). To track age-related changes in TCR beta repertoire diversity, the study relied on deep sequencing normalized with unique cDNA molecular identifiers. The research as a whole found: Estimates of total diversity based on one million sequenced T cells were regarded as lower bounds and as underestimates. The CMV infection status of donors was not known, potentially confounding age-related changes in expanded clonotypes. Observed TCR beta diversity per million T cells fell roughly linearly with age, and a significant reduction was already apparent by age around 44. The percentage of naive T cells measured by flow cytometry correlated strongly with observed TCR beta diversity. Since profiling was done on bulk unsorted PBMCs, naive and antigen-experienced compartments could not be conclusively compared. Compared with the aged group, the long-lived group had more naive CD4+ T cells, fewer expanded clones and increased TCR diversity, suggesting age selection.

From the cysteine up to the phenylalanine, the CDR3 has a length of 16 residues. Of all the DNA, just the CDR3 is kept, 48 bases in frame from base 1. The CDR1 and CDR2 encoded by the germline V gene are LGHNA and YNFKEQ. After removal of 0 bases from V and 3 bases from J, the junction retains 4 bases not matched to a gene. Receptor amplification or capture employed 5' RACE. The sequencing machine was an Illumina HiSeq 2500. A second roughly 6 to 12 cycle PCR used a sample-barcoded 5' primer and a J-beta primer mix. A unique molecular identifier was introduced onto each TCR beta cDNA molecule by a template-switch 5' adaptor carrying 12 random nucleotides. Each sample yielded at least 2.5 million CDR3-containing paired-end reads. All of the RNA was converted into first-strand cDNA using the Mint cDNA synthesis kit, with a TRBC-specific oligonucleotide serving as the primer. After uracil-DNA glycosylase treatment, a first 18-cycle PCR used universal primers M1SS and BC2_uni_R on all cDNA. The original pipeline was this. For normalization, 1 million high-quality reads were randomly selected from each sample, with every read carrying a distinct molecular identifier. Reads sharing molecular identifiers were discarded rather than binned into consensus sequences. CDR3 identification, clonotype clustering and error correction used MiTCR with a Q25 quality threshold and the strictest error-elimination algorithm. A nonparametric unseen species model with Euler transformation was used to estimate a lower bound on total TCR beta diversity. Using fastp at Q25 and MiXCR, TCRdb reprocessed the public reads and kept productive beta chains. Duplicate CDR3 protein sequences are folded into a single record with the most common DNA and genes. The V and J calls, along with clone size, are taken from TCRdb and not from the paper's own processing. Within this sample are about 970,000 distinct CDR3 sequences, with roughly half of them counted one time only. The ten top clones hold 20% to 25% of the sample.

A word on this clonotype: The specificity of this receptor is unknown. Base-call qualities are not available, and no considerably larger clone is one nucleotide away.

Donors were around 37 systemically healthy Caucasian individuals from Russia aged about 6 to 100 years. Around 10 milliliters of peripheral blood were collected from each donor into EDTA-treated Vacutainer tubes. Ficoll-Paque density-gradient centrifugation was used to isolate PBMCs, with at least 6.5 million per sample. Total RNA, at least 6 micrograms per sample, was extracted from PBMCs with Trizol reagent. For every donor, an aliquot of PBMCs went through flow cytometry to measure the percentages of naive CD45RAhigh/CD27high T cells. The chain couples TRBV4-2 to TRBJ2-3, and 9 bases in between align with TRBD2. This TCR came from a woman aged 55 to 70 in good health. Sequenced material: blood. The CDR3 is CASSQELAGKTDTQYF. In nucleotide form, the sequence is TGTGCCAGCAGCCAAGAGCTAGCGGGGAAGACAGATACGCAGTATTTT.